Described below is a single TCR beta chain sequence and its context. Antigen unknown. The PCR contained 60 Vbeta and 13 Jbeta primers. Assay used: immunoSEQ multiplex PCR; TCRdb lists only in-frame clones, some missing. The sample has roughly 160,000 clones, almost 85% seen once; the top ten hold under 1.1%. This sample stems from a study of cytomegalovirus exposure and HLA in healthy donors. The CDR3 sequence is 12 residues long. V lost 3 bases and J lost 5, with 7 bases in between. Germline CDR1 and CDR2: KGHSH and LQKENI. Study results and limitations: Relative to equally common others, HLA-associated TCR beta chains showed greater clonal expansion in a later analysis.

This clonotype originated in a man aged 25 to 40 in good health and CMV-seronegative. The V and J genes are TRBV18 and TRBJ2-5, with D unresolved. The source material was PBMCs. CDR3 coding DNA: TGTGCCAGCTCACCGTTCTACGAGACCCAGTACTTC. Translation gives CASSPFYETQYF.